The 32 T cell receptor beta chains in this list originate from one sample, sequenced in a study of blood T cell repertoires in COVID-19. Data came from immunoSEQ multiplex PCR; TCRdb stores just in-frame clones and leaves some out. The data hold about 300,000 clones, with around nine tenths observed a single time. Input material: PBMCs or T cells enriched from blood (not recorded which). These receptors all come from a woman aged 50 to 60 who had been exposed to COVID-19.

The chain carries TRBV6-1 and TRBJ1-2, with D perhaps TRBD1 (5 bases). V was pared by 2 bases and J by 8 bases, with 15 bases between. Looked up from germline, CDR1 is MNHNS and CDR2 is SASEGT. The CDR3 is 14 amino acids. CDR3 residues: CASSELQVVYGYTF. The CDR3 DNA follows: TGTGCCAGCAGTGAATTACAGGTGGTGTACGGCTACACCTTC.

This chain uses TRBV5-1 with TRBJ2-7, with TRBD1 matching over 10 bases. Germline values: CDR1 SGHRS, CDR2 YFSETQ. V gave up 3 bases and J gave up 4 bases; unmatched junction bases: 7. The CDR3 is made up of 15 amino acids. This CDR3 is CASSSPGTGVYEQYF. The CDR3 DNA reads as TGCGCCAGCAGCTCTCCTGGGACAGGGGTGTACGAGCAGTACTTC.

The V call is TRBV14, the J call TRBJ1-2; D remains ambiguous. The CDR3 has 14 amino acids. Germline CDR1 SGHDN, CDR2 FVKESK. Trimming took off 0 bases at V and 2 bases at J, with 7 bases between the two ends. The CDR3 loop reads CASSQDLMNYGYTF. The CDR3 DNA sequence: TGTGCCAGCAGCCAAGATCTTATGAACTATGGCTACACCTTC.

The CDR3 loop is CASSPSGGPITGELFF. CDR3 coding DNA: TGTGCCAGCAGCCCTAGCGGGGGCCCAATCACCGGGGAGCTGTTTTTT. This chain uses TRBV6-2 or TRBV6-3 with TRBJ2-2, with 10 bases matching TRBD2. The CDR3 has 16 amino acids. From germline, CDR1 is MNHEY and CDR2 SVGEGT. Trimming took 6 bases from V and 4 from J; bases not matched to a gene: 8.

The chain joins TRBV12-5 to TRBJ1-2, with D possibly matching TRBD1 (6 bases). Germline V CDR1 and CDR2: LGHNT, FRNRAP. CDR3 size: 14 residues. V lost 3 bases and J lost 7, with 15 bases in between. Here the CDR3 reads CASGLSGAQGGYTF. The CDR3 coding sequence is TGTGCTAGTGGTTTATCAGGGGCCCAGGGTGGCTACACCTTC.

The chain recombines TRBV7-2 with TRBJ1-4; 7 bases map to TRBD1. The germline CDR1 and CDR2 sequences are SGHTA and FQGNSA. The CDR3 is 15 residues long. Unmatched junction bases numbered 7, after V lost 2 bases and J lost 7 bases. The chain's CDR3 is CASSLRGGLGEKLFF. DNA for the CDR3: TGTGCCAGCAGCTTACGAGGGGGCTTGGGTGAAAAACTGTTTTTT.

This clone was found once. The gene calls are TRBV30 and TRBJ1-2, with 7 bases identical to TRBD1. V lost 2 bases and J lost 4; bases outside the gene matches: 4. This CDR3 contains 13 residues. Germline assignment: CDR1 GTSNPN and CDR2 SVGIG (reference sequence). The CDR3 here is CAWSRQGIYGYTF. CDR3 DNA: TGTGCCTGGAGTCGACAGGGAATCTATGGCTACACCTTC.

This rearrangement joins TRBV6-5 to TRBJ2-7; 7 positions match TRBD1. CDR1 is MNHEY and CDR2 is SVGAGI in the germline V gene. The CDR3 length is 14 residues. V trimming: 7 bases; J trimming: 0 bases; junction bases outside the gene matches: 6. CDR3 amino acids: CASTPGTASYEQYF. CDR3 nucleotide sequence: TGTGCCAGCACCCCCGGGACAGCCTCCTACGAGCAGTACTTC.

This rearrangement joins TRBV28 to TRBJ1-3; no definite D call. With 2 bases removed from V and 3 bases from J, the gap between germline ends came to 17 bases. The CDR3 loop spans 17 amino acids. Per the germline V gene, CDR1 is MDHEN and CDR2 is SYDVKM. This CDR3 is CASSLSFRGSLGNTIYF. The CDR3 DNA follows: TGTGCCAGCAGTTTAAGTTTTCGGGGTTCACTTGGAAACACCATATATTTT.

DNA of the CDR3: TGTGCCAGCAGCTCTCCACGACAGACGACATCCTATGGCTACACCTTC. Translation gives CASSSPRQTTSYGYTF. The J gene is TRBJ1-2, the V gene TRBV7-2, with D maybe TRBD1 (5 bases). V was clipped by 4 bases and J by 4 bases, with 19 bases between them. CDR3 length: 16 amino acids. Germline lookup yields CDR1 SGHTA and CDR2 FQGNSA.

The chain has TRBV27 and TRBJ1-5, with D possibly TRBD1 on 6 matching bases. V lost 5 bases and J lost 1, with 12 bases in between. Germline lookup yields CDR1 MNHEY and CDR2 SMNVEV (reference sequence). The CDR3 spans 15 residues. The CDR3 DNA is TGTGCCAGCAGTGCGACGGACAGAAGCAATCAGCCCCAGCATTTT. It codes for CASSATDRSNQPQHF.

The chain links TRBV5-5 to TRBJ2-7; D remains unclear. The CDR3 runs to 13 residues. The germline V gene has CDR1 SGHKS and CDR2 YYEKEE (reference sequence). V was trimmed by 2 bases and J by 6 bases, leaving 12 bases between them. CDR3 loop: CASSFYQPGEQYF. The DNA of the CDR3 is TGTGCCAGCAGCTTTTACCAGCCGGGCGAGCAGTACTTC.

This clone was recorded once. CDR3 sequence reads: CASSRQGAIEEKLFF. Written as DNA, the CDR3 is TGTGCCAGCAGCCGACAGGGGGCGATCGAAGAAAAACTGTTTTTT. The chain employs TRBV3-1 (or the pseudogene TRBV3-2) and TRBJ1-4, with 10 bases lining up with TRBD1. There are 15 residues in the CDR3. V lost 4 bases to trimming and J lost 8 bases; unmatched junction nucleotides: 7. CDR1 LGHDT and CDR2 YNNKEL come from the germline V gene (reference sequence).

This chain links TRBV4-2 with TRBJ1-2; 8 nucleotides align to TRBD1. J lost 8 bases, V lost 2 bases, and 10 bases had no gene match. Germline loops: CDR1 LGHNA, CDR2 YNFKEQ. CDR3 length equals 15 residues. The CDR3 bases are TGTGCCAGCAGCCAACCGGACAGGGCGGGTGGGGGCTACACCTTC. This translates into CASSQPDRAGGGYTF.

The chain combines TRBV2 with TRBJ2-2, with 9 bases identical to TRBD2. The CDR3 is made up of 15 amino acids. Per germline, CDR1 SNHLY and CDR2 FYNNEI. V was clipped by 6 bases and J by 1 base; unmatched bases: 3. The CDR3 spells CASRVAGENTGELFF. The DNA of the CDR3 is TGTGCCAGCAGAGTAGCGGGGGAGAACACCGGGGAGCTGTTTTTT.

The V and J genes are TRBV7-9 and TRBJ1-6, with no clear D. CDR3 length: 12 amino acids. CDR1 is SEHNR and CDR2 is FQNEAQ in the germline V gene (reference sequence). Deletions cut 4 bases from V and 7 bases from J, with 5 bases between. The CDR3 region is CASSSLNSPLHF. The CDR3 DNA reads TGTGCCAGCAGCTCCCTAAATTCACCCCTCCACTTT. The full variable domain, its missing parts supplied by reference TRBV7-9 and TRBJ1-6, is DTGVSQNPRHKITKRGQNVTFRCDPISEHNRLYWYRQTLGQGPEFLTYFQNEAQLEKSRLLSDRFSAERPKGSFSTLEIQRTEQGDSAMYLCASSSLNSPLHFGNGTRLTVT.

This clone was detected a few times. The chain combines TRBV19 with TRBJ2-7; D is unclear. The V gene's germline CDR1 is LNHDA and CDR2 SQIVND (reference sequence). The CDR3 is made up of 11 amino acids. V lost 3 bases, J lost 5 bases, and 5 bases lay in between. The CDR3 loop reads CASSIADEQYF. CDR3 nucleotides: TGTGCCAGTAGTATTGCGGACGAGCAGTACTTC. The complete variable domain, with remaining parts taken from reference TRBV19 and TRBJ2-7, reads DGGITQSPKYLFRKEGQNVTLSCEQNLNHDAMYWYRQDPGQGLRLIYYSQIVNDFQKGDIAEGYSVSREKKESFPLTVTSAQKNPTAFYLCASSIADEQYFGPGTRLTVT.

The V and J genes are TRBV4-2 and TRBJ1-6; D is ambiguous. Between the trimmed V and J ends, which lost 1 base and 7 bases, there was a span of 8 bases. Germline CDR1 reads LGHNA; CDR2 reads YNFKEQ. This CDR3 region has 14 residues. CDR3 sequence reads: CASSQARGNSPLHF. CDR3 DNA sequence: TGTGCCAGCAGCCAAGCACGGGGAAATTCACCCCTCCACTTT.

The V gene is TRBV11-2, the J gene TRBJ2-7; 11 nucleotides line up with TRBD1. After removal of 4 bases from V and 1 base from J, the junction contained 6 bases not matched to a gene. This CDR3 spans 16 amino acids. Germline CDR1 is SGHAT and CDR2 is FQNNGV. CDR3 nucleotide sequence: TGTGCCAGCAGCTGGGCCGGGACAGGGGGTTCCTACGAGCAGTACTTC. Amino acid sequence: CASSWAGTGGSYEQYF. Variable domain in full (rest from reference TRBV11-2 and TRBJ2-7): EAGVAQSPRYKIIEKRQSVAFWCNPISGHATLYWYQQILGQGPKLLIQFQNNGVVDDSQLPKDRFSAERLKGVDSTLKIQPAKLEDSAVYLCASSWAGTGGSYEQYFGPGTRLTVT.

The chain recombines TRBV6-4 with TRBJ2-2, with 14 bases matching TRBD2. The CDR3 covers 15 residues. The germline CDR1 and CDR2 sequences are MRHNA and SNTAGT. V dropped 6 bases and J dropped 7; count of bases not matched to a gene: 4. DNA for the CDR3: TGTGCCAGCAGAGGACTAGCGGGGGGCGGCGGGGAGCTGTTTTTT. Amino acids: CASRGLAGGGGELFF.

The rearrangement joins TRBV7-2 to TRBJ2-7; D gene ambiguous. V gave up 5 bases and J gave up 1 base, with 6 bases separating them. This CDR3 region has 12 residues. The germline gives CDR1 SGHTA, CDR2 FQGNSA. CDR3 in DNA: TGTGCCAGCAGCAAAGCTTCCTACGAGCAGTACTTC. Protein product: CASSKASYEQYF.

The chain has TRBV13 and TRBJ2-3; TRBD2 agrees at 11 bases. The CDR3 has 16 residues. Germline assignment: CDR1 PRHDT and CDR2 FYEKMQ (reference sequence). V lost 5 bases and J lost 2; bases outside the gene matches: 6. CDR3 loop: CASSELAGGITDTQYF. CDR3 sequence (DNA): TGTGCCAGCAGCGAGTTAGCGGGGGGGATCACAGATACGCAGTATTTT.

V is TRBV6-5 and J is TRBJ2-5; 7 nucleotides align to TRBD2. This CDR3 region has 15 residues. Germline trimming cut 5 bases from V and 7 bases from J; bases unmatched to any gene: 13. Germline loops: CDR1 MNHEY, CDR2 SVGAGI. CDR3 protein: CASSPRTSSGGTQYF. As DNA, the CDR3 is TGTGCCAGCAGTCCCCGGACCTCCTCGGGAGGGACCCAGTACTTC.

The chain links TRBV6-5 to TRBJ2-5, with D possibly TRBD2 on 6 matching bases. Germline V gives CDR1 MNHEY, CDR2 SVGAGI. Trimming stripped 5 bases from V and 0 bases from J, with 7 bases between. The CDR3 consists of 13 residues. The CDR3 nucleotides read TGTGCCAGCAGTAGCGGGTACCAAGAGACCCAGTACTTC. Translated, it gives CASSSGYQETQYF.

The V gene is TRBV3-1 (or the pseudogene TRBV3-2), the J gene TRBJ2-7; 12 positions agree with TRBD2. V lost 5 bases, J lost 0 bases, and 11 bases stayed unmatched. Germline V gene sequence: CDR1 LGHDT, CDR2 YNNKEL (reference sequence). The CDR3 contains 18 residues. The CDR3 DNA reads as TGTGCCAGCAGCGGTCTAGCGGGGGGGCCAAGCAGCTCCTACGAGCAGTACTTC. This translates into CASSGLAGGPSSSYEQYF.

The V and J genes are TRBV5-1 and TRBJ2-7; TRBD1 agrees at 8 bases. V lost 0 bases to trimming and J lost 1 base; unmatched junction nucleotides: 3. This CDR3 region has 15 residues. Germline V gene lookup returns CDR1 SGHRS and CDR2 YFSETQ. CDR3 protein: CASSLAGGPSYEQYF. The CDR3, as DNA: TGCGCCAGCAGCTTGGCAGGGGGCCCATCCTACGAGCAGTACTTC.

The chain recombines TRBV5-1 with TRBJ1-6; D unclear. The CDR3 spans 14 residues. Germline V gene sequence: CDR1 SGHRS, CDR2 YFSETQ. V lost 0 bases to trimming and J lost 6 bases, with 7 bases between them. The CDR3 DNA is TGCGCCAGCAGCTTGGAAGGGAGTAATTCACCCCTCCACTTT. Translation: CASSLEGSNSPLHF.

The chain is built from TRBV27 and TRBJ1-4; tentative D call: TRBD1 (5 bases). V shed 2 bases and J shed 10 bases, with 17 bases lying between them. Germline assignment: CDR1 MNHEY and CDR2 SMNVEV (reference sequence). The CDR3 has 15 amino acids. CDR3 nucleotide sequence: TGTGCCAGCAGTTTAGAAGGCCAGGGAAAAGGAAAACTGTTTTTT. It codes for CASSLEGQGKGKLFF.

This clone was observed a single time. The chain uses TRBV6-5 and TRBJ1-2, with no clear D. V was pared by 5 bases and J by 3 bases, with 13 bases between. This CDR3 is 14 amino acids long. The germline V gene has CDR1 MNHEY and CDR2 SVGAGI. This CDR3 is CASSTTLGYYGYTF. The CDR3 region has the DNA TGTGCCAGCAGTACTACTCTTGGGTACTATGGCTACACCTTC.

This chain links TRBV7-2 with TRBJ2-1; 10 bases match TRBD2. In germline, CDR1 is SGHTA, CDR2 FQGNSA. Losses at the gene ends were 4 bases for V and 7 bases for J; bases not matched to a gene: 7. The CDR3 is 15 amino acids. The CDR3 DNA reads TGTGCCAGCAGCTCTAGAGCGGGGGGGAGGAATGAGCAGTTCTTC. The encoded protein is CASSSRAGGRNEQFF. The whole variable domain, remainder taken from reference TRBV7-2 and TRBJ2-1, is GAGVSQSPSNKVTEKGKDVELRCDPISGHTALYWYRQSLGQGLEFLIYFQGNSAPDKSGLPSDRFSAERTGGSVSTLTIQRTQQEDSAVYLCASSSRAGGRNEQFFGPGTRLTVL.

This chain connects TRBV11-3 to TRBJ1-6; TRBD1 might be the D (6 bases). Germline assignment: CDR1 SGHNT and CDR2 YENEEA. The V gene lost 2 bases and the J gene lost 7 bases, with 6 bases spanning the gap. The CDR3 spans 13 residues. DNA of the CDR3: TGTGCCAGCAGCTTAAGGGGGAATTCACCCCTCCACTTT. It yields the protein CASSLRGNSPLHF.

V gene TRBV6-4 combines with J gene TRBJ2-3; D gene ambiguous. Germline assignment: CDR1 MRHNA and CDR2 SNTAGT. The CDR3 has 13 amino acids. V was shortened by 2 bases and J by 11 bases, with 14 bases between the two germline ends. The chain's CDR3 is CASSDGPTSKQYF. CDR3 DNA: TGTGCCAGCAGTGACGGTCCGACATCAAAGCAGTATTTT.